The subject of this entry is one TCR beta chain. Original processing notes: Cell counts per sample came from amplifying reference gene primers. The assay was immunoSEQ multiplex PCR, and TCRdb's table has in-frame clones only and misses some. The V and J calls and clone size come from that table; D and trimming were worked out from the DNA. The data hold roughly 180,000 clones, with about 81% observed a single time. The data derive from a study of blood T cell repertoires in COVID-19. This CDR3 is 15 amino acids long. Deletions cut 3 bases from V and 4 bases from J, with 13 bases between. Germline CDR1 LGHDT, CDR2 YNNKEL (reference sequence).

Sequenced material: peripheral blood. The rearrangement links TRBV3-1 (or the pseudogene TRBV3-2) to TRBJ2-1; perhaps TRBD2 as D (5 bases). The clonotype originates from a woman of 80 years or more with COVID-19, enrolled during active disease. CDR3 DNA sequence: TGTGCCAGCAGCCACGAACCAACTAGTTACAATGAGCAGTTCTTC. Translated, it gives CASSHEPTSYNEQFF.